The TCR beta chain described here comes from a study of T cells after yellow fever vaccination. Overall study context: For low cell numbers, libraries were made with SMART-Seq v4 Ultra Low Input.

It was through 5'RACE template switching that TCR cDNA was made, with a universal primer site and UMIs added. TCRdb fed the 5' RACE reads into MiXCR, producing one record per CDR3 protein. There are hundreds of thousands of distinct CDR3 sequences in the sample; about 5.2% occur only once, and approximately 3.5% lies in the top ten. Germline assignment: CDR1 SGHRS and CDR2 YFSETQ. CDR3 length: 15 residues. V lost 2 bases, J lost 6 bases, and 5 bases stayed unmatched. This TCR was recovered from a man younger than 35 who received the YFV17D yellow fever vaccine. This chain uses TRBV5-1 with TRBJ2-1; 10 bases are shared with TRBD2. The starting material was CD4+ T cells sorted from PBMCs, obtained on the day of the yellow fever booster vaccination. The CDR3 DNA is TGCGCCAGCAGCTTAAAGCGGGGGGGCCCCAATGAGCAGTTCTTC. Translating gives CASSLKRGGPNEQFF.